A selection of T cell receptor beta chains follows, all from one sample in a study of beta chain features in type 1 diabetes. Assay used: immunoSEQ multiplex PCR; TCRdb lists only in-frame clones, some missing. This sample has approximately 150,000 clones, with approximately 10% found just once. Sample: central memory CD4+ T cells from blood. All receptors come from a woman in her 40s in good health. CDR3s leave out the opening cysteine and the closing phenylalanine or tryptophan. Clone size is shown for a subset of rows, as once, few, many or a class of expanded clone.

J gene | V gene | clone size | CDR3 protein
TRBJ2-7 | TRBV28 | . | ASSPHDRAYEQY
TRBJ2-5 | TRBV10-3 | . | AIGLAGSETQY
TRBJ2-1 | TRBV29-1 | . | SVGVGGGYNEQF
TRBJ1-5 | TRBV18 | few | ASSQGPAGNQPQH
TRBJ2-1 | TRBV7-6 | . | ASSLAGGGGYNEQF
TRBJ2-7 | TRBV4-3 | few | ASSQGRGSGATYEQY
TRBJ2-2 | TRBV29-1 | few | SVAQGADTGELF
TRBJ1-2 | TRBV19 | . | ASIEGQGPYGYT
TRBJ2-5 | TRBV5-6 | . | ASSRAGLETQY
TRBJ2-1 | TRBV9 | few | ASSVSGDSYNEQF
TRBJ2-7 | TRBV10-3 | few | AMGQVSYEQY
TRBJ2-5 | TRBV10-3 | . | AIRTSGVQETQY
TRBJ1-4 | TRBV18 | few | ASSRGFNEKLF
TRBJ2-5 | TRBV2 | . | ASRGTGGVAQY
TRBJ1-6 | TRBV6-5 | . | ASSYSIALLDSPLH
TRBJ2-1 | TRBV29-1 | many | SAGSGSKTEQF
TRBJ1-5 | TRBV7-2 | . | ASSSGTGISNQPQH
TRBJ1-2 | TRBV11-2 | few | ASSLGFLIGDYGYT
TRBJ1-4 | TRBV5-1 | . | ASSTGSGSREKLF
TRBJ1-5 | TRBV6-6 | . | ASTYTGGQPQH
TRBJ2-3 | TRBV7-6 | . | ASSAGGDTQY
TRBJ1-2 | TRBV18 | few | ASSPPGTPDYGYT
TRBJ2-3 | TRBV5-1 | few | ASSLERAGGPLDTQY
TRBJ2-3 | TRBV29-1 | . | SARTDTDTQY
TRBJ2-5 | TRBV5-1 | . | ASSPNSGRRETQY
TRBJ1-5 | TRBV19 | . | ASIKTGFGNQPQH
TRBJ2-5 | TRBV7-6 | . | ASGRRTGGLPETQY
TRBJ2-7 | TRBV12-5 | few | ASGSPTVSYEQY
TRBJ2-3 | TRBV5-1 | few | ASSLSGTGPTDTQY
TRBJ1-6 | TRBV5-5 | few | ASSLDRVESISPLH
TRBJ2-1 | TRBV6-5 | . | ASSSSGGGNEQF
TRBJ2-5 | TRBV7-9 | . | ASSLGAGGTSGYQETQY
TRBJ2-7 | TRBV6-5 | few | ATRDSRTYEQY
TRBJ1-4 | TRBV18 | few | ASSPLDEKLF
TRBJ1-5 | TRBV23-1 | many | ASSQSGEGLIQPQH
TRBJ1-6 | TRBV7-9 | many | ASSTDMINSPLH
TRBJ2-7 | TRBV7-2 | few | ASSLGQGRVYEQY
TRBJ2-5 | TRBV6-6 | few | ASSGHMQETQY
TRBJ2-3 | TRBV11-2 | few | ASSSISERDTQY
TRBJ2-5 | TRBV7-9 | . | ASSLLIGLPQKTQY
TRBJ2-3 | TRBV27 | few | ASSINRGLGDTQY
TRBJ1-2 | TRBV4-1 | . | ASSQVGAGTGGADYGYT
TRBJ2-5 | TRBV4-3 | many | ASSQDTGGTQY
TRBJ2-1 | TRBV5-1 | few | ASSLRLGAYNEQF